The 27 T cell receptor beta chains below were found in one sample sequenced in a study of radiotherapy plus CTLA-4 blockade in lung cancer. TCRdb keeps only in-frame clones here, not all; method: immunoSEQ multiplex PCR. The sample has some 60,000 clones; less than 80% are singletons. The sample here was peripheral blood, taken from a patient treated with radiotherapy plus ipilimumab. Receptors originate from a human donor with non-small cell lung cancer who had a complete response to radiotherapy plus ipilimumab.

The chain uses TRBV4-3 and TRBJ1-1; D is possibly TRBD1 (5 bases). Trimming cost V 5 bases and J 8 bases, with 18 bases left between them. The CDR3 runs to 14 residues. From germline, CDR1 is LGHNA and CDR2 YSLEER. The CDR3 nucleotides read TGCGCCAGCAGCTCTACTGGGAGGTCAGGGGAAGCTTTCTTT. It encodes CASSSTGRSGEAFF.

This CDR3 is CASSGRQGNGNSPLHF. The CDR3 bases are TGTGCCAGCAGCGGACGACAGGGGAACGGAAATTCACCCCTCCACTTT. This chain uses TRBV9 with TRBJ1-6; TRBD1 matches 8 bases. Germline trimming cut 3 bases from V and 7 bases from J; bases unmatched to any gene: 9. CDR3 length equals 16 residues. The V gene's germline CDR1 is SGDLS and CDR2 YYNGEE. Supplemented by reference TRBV9 and TRBJ1-6, the full variable domain reads DSGVTQTPKHLITATGQRVTLRCSPRSGDLSVYWYQQSLDQGLQFLIQYYNGEERAKGNILERFSAQQFPDLHSELNLSSLELGDSALYFCASSGRQGNGNSPLHFGNGTRLTVT.

V is TRBV10-1 and J is TRBJ2-5; D is perhaps TRBD2 (5 bases). The length of the CDR3 is 14 residues. Germline V CDR1 and CDR2: WNHNN, SYGVQD (reference sequence). V lost 3 bases, J lost 14 bases, and 22 bases lay in between. The CDR3 loop reads CASSEAAVQDLIYF. The CDR3 nucleotides are TGCGCCAGCAGTGAAGCGGCAGTCCAGGATCTTATTTACTTC.

The chain couples TRBV30 to TRBJ2-5; 8 bases map to TRBD2. CDR1 GTSNPN and CDR2 SVGIG come from the germline V gene (reference sequence). There are 15 residues in the CDR3. V lost 2 bases and J lost 4; bases outside the gene matches: 9. CDR3 DNA: TGTGCCTGGAGTCTTTGGAAAAGCGGGAGAGAGACCCAGTACTTC. This translates into CAWSLWKSGRETQYF.

The chain recombines TRBV4-3 with TRBJ2-5; no reliable D call. This CDR3 comprises 15 residues. Germline values: CDR1 LGHNA, CDR2 YSLEER. V was cut by 0 bases and J by 5 bases, with 13 bases left in between. CDR3 sequence: CASSQDRSPWETQYF. The CDR3 DNA sequence: TGCGCCAGCAGCCAAGATAGGAGCCCCTGGGAGACCCAGTACTTC.

This chain connects TRBV5-1 to TRBJ2-2, with TRBD2 matching over 8 bases. This CDR3 has 15 residues. Trimming at V came to 3 bases and at J to 3 bases, leaving 4 bases not matched to a gene. CDR1 and CDR2 from the germline V gene are SGHRS and YFSETQ. CDR3 DNA: TGCGCCAGCAGCTCGTACGGGAGGGACACCGGGGAGCTGTTTTTT. This codes for CASSSYGRDTGELFF.

The chain has TRBV30 and TRBJ1-1; 7 bases are a match to TRBD1. The length of the CDR3 is 14 residues. The V gene end was trimmed by 2 bases and the J gene end by 6 bases; junction bases not matched to a gene: 9. The germline gives CDR1 GTSNPN, CDR2 SVGIG (reference sequence). As DNA, the CDR3 is TGTGCCTGGAGTACCCCAGGGGGGTTCTCTGAAGCTTTCTTT. This encodes CAWSTPGGFSEAFF.

The V and J genes are TRBV19 and TRBJ1-5; 9 bases are a match to TRBD1. This CDR3 spans 18 amino acids. Per the germline V gene, CDR1 is LNHDA and CDR2 is SQIVND (reference sequence). Trimming at V came to 5 bases and at J to 6 bases, leaving 17 bases not matched to a gene. The CDR3 coding sequence is TGTGCCAGTAGTCATCCCTCCCCCAGACAGGGGGTTAGTCAGCCCCAGCATTTT. This gives the protein CASSHPSPRQGVSQPQHF. The full variable domain, with the rest looked up from reference TRBV19 and TRBJ1-5, is DGGITQSPKYLFRKEGQNVTLSCEQNLNHDAMYWYRQDPGQGLRLIYYSQIVNDFQKGDIAEGYSVSREKKESFPLTVTSAQKNPTAFYLCASSHPSPRQGVSQPQHFGDGTRLSIL.

The genes are TRBV29-1 and TRBJ2-5; D is perhaps TRBD1 (7 bases). The V end lost 8 bases, the J end lost 4 bases, and 17 bases lay between the germline ends. CDR1 is SQVTM and CDR2 is ANQGSEA in the germline V gene. The CDR3 totals 13 residues. The CDR3: CSLFQGGGETQYF. CDR3 in DNA: TGCAGCCTCTTCCAGGGGGGAGGAGAGACCCAGTACTTC.

V and J are TRBV5-4 and TRBJ1-1, with a weak D call TRBD1 (6 bases). V was trimmed by 0 bases and J by 10 bases, leaving 19 bases between them. Germline CDR1 is SGHNT and CDR2 is YYREEE (reference sequence). The CDR3 covers 15 residues. The CDR3 nucleotides are TGTGCCAGCAGCTTGGCCGTGAATTCCGAAGGGGGAGCTTTCTTT. This translates into CASSLAVNSEGGAFF. Complete variable domain (other parts from reference TRBV5-4 and TRBJ1-1): ETGVTQSPTHLIKTRGQQVTLRCSSQSGHNTVSWYQQALGQGPQFIFQYYREEENGRGNFPPRFSGLQFPNYSSELNVNALELDDSALYLCASSLAVNSEGGAFFGQGTRLTVV.

V usage is TRBV7-9 and J usage is TRBJ2-2; D perhaps matches TRBD1 (6 bases). Germline lookup yields CDR1 SEHNR and CDR2 FQNEAQ (reference sequence). Trimming shortened V by 1 base and J by 4 bases, and 13 bases separated the two germline ends. CDR3 size: 16 residues. Here the CDR3 DNA reads TGTGCCAGCAGCTTAGACCAGGGGATCGGCACCGGGGAGCTGTTTTTT. This gives the protein CASSLDQGIGTGELFF.

V and J are TRBV2 and TRBJ1-5; D uncertain. Germline loops: CDR1 SNHLY, CDR2 FYNNEI. The V gene lost 8 bases and the J gene lost 0 bases, with 8 bases spanning the gap. This CDR3 is 13 amino acids long. This CDR3 is CASHSYSNQPQHF. CDR3 sequence (DNA): TGTGCCAGCCACAGTTATAGCAATCAGCCCCAGCATTTT.

The chain carries TRBV18 and TRBJ1-2; 7 nucleotides match TRBD1. The junction had 10 bases not matched to a gene; V was cut back by 3 bases and J by 9 bases. The CDR3 runs to 14 residues. Germline V CDR1 and CDR2: KGHSH, LQKENI. The CDR3 DNA follows: TGTGCCAGCTCACCCGATGACAGGGATGGGAGCTACACCTTC. Translated, it gives CASSPDDRDGSYTF. The full variable domain, completed using reference TRBV18 and TRBJ1-2, is NAGVMQNPRHLVRRRGQEARLRCSPMKGHSHVYWYRQLPEEGLKFMVYLQKENIIDESGMPKERFSAEFPKEGPSILRIQQVVRGDSAAYFCASSPDDRDGSYTFGSGTRLTVV.

The chain joins TRBV6-1 to TRBJ1-1; no reliable D call. V was cut by 8 bases and J by 0 bases, with 10 bases left in between. Germline loops: CDR1 MNHNS, CDR2 SASEGT. The length of the CDR3 is 13 residues. In DNA form, the CDR3 reads TGTGCCAGCCTTACACCCTTGAACACTGAAGCTTTCTTT. Translation: CASLTPLNTEAFF.

The chain employs TRBV10-1 and TRBJ2-3; 8 bases are a match to TRBD1. Per germline, CDR1 WNHNN and CDR2 SYGVQD (reference sequence). V was clipped by 4 bases and J by 6 bases; unmatched bases: 6. The CDR3 has 14 amino acids. CDR3 region: CASSATGGFDTQYF. The CDR3 nucleotides read TGCGCCAGCAGTGCTACAGGGGGGTTCGATACGCAGTATTTT.

This sequence joins TRBV11-2 and TRBJ1-2, with D perhaps matching TRBD1 (6 bases). The CDR3 is made up of 14 amino acids. V was shortened by 5 bases and J by 10 bases, with 20 bases between the two germline ends. Germline V lookup: CDR1 SGHAT, CDR2 FQNNGV. Here the CDR3 reads CASSPNVGATNYTF. Here the CDR3 DNA reads TGTGCCAGCAGCCCCAACGTGGGGGCTACAAACTACACCTTC. Variable domain in full (rest from reference TRBV11-2 and TRBJ1-2): EAGVAQSPRYKIIEKRQSVAFWCNPISGHATLYWYQQILGQGPKLLIQFQNNGVVDDSQLPKDRFSAERLKGVDSTLKIQPAKLEDSAVYLCASSPNVGATNYTFGSGTRLTVV.

The gene calls are TRBV7-2 and TRBJ1-5; tentatively, D is TRBD1 (5 bases). Trimming cost V 2 bases and J 7 bases, with 15 bases left between them. CDR1 is SGHTA, CDR2 FQGNSA, per germline. The CDR3 length is 15 residues. In nucleotides, the CDR3 is TGTGCCAGCAGCTTAATGGTAAGGGACTACCAGCCCCAGCATTTT. Translated: CASSLMVRDYQPQHF.

This chain links TRBV2 with TRBJ2-2, with D tentatively TRBD1 (5 bases). V lost 6 bases, J lost 0 bases, and 8 bases lay in between. The V gene's germline CDR1 is SNHLY and CDR2 FYNNEI. CDR3 length equals 14 residues. The CDR3 DNA sequence: TGTGCCAGCAGGACAGACGCGAACACCGGGGAGCTGTTTTTT. Translating it yields CASRTDANTGELFF.

The gene calls are TRBV19 and TRBJ1-1; D call uncertain. Trimming stripped 3 bases from V and 1 base from J, with 15 bases between. Germline loops: CDR1 LNHDA, CDR2 SQIVND (reference sequence). The CDR3 has 16 residues. Here the CDR3 reads CASSIPQRRQNTEAFF. CDR3 sequence (DNA): TGTGCCAGTAGTATCCCGCAACGTAGACAGAACACTGAAGCTTTCTTT.

This chain connects TRBV9 to TRBJ2-3; 8 positions match TRBD2. V lost 3 bases, J lost 3 bases, and 6 bases stayed unmatched. The CDR3 consists of 15 residues. Germline CDR1 is SGDLS and CDR2 is YYNGEE. This CDR3 reads CASSAGLESTDTQYF. The DNA for the CDR3 is TGTGCCAGCAGCGCGGGACTAGAGTCAACAGATACGCAGTATTTT.

The chain employs TRBV4-3 and TRBJ1-1; 7 bases line up with TRBD1. Unmatched junction bases numbered 4, after V lost 2 bases and J lost 4 bases. CDR1 and CDR2 (germline): LGHNA, YSLEER. The CDR3 is 14 amino acids. The CDR3 coding sequence is TGCGCCAGCAGCCAATACAGGGGTGGCACTGAAGCTTTCTTT. Its translation is CASSQYRGGTEAFF.

The genes are TRBV4-3 and TRBJ2-6, with a tentative D call TRBD2 (5 bases). There are 16 residues in the CDR3. Germline CDR1 reads LGHNA; CDR2 reads YSLEER. V dropped 2 bases and J dropped 2 bases, with 10 bases sitting between them. The CDR3 sequence: CASSQIAQAGANVLTF. The CDR3 bases are TGCGCCAGCAGCCAAATAGCGCAGGCTGGGGCCAACGTCCTGACTTTC.

The genes are TRBV18 and TRBJ2-1, with unresolved D. V lost 0 bases and J lost 7, with 7 bases in between. The CDR3 contains 13 residues. Germline V gene sequence: CDR1 KGHSH, CDR2 LQKENI. The CDR3 coding sequence is TGTGCCAGCTCACCACCCTCAGTGAATGAGCAGTTCTTC. This sequence encodes CASSPPSVNEQFF.

The gene calls are TRBV11-2 and TRBJ2-2, with 8 nucleotides matching TRBD2. Trimming at V came to 0 bases and at J to 2 bases, leaving 5 bases not matched to a gene. From germline, CDR1 is SGHAT and CDR2 FQNNGV. The CDR3 spans 17 residues. The CDR3, as DNA: TGTGCCAGCAGCTTAGAAGGGAGCGGGAGAAACACCGGGGAGCTGTTTTTT. This gives the protein CASSLEGSGRNTGELFF.

The V call is TRBV7-2, the J call TRBJ1-6, with a weak D call TRBD1 (5 bases). The germline V and J ends were trimmed by 7 bases and 14 bases, with 18 bases remaining between them. This CDR3 spans 13 amino acids. Germline CDR1 is SGHTA and CDR2 is FQGNSA. The CDR3 loop is CASTPLRDSALHF. The CDR3 DNA follows: TGTGCCAGCACCCCACTCAGGGACTCGGCCCTCCACTTT.

The chain employs TRBV19 and TRBJ2-5, with TRBD2 matching 14 bases. This CDR3 is 16 amino acids long. With 6 bases clipped from V and 1 base from J, the junction kept 4 bases outside the gene matches. Germline CDR1 LNHDA, CDR2 SQIVND (reference sequence). The CDR3 protein is CASSGLAGGFQETQYF. The CDR3 coding sequence is TGTGCCAGTAGCGGACTAGCGGGAGGATTCCAAGAGACCCAGTACTTC.

The V gene is TRBV19, the J gene TRBJ1-2; D is ambiguous. The CDR3 contains 13 residues. Trimming stripped 3 bases from V and 0 bases from J, with 5 bases between. CDR1 and CDR2 (germline): LNHDA, SQIVND (reference sequence). DNA for the CDR3: TGTGCCAGTAGTATTATTGCTAACTATGGCTACACCTTC. Translated: CASSIIANYGYTF.